A selection of T cell receptor beta chains follows, all from one sample in a study of cytomegalovirus exposure and HLA in healthy donors. TCRdb's copy holds only in-frame clones and misses some; the assay was immunoSEQ multiplex PCR. Altogether about 190,000 clones are present, 78% being singletons, with the ten largest covering around 6.1%. The sequencing input was PBMCs. The receptor set was obtained from a woman in her 30s in good health and CMV-seropositive. CDR3s include the opening cysteine and the closing phenylalanine or tryptophan. The D gene is left open where the match is weak. The listing skips clone size in some rows; elsewhere it reads once, few, many or a size class.

TGTGCCAGCAGCCCCGGGACAGGCTACGAGCAGTACTTC	CASSPGTGYEQYF	few	TRBV7-9	TRBJ2-7	TRBD1
TGTGCCAGCAGAATACAGGGCCCCTATGGCTACACCTTC	CASRIQGPYGYTF	-	TRBV28	TRBJ1-2	-
TGTGCCAGCGGGAGACAGGGGAACGACTATGGCTACACCTTC	CASGRQGNDYGYTF	-	TRBV6-1	TRBJ1-2	TRBD1
TGTGCCAGCAGCAGAACAGGGGCACGCACAGATACGCAGTATTTT	CASSRTGARTDTQYF	-	TRBV7-3	TRBJ2-3	TRBD1
TGTGCCAGCAGCTTAGAAGAGAGTCGCCCCCTTTACGAGCAGTACTTC	CASSLEESRPLYEQYF	-	TRBV11-2	TRBJ2-7	-
TGTGCCAGCAGCCCGCCGGGACTAGCGGGAGGTACAGATACGCAGTATTTT	CASSPPGLAGGTDTQYF	-	TRBV7-9	TRBJ2-3	TRBD2
TGTGCCAGCAGTAAAGCGGGGGGGACTGAAGCTTTCTTT	CASSKAGGTEAFF	few	TRBV27	TRBJ1-1	-
TGTGCCAGCAGCCCATTTCGTCGCGGGGGGGCCCTTGAGCAGTTCTTC	CASSPFRRGGALEQFF	-	TRBV7-2	TRBJ2-1	TRBD2
TGTGCCAGCAGCTCCAGGGTAGTACAATTCAGCGAGCAGTACTTC	CASSSRVVQFSEQYF	-	TRBV7-8	TRBJ2-7	-
TGTGCCAGCAGCTACCTAGACGGGTATCAGCCCCAGCATTTT	CASSYLDGYQPQHF	-	TRBV7-8	TRBJ1-5	-
TGTGCCAGCAGGAAAGGACAGGGGACCGATCAGCCCCAGCATTTT	CASRKGQGTDQPQHF	-	TRBV6-1	TRBJ1-5	TRBD1
TGTGCCAGCTCACCGGAGGGCTATGGCTACACCTTC	CASSPEGYGYTF	few	TRBV18	TRBJ1-2	-
TGTTCCAGCAGCACCCCAGGTCCCGAGCAGTACTTC	CSSSTPGPEQYF	-	TRBV7-9	TRBJ2-7	-
TGTGCCAGCAGTTACCTCCTAGGCCGGGTGAACACTGAAGCTTTCTTT	CASSYLLGRVNTEAFF	few	TRBV6-5	TRBJ1-1	-
TGTGCCAGTAGTATGACTAGCGGGCCAGGGGATGAGCAGTTCTTC	CASSMTSGPGDEQFF	-	TRBV19	TRBJ2-1	TRBD2
TGTGCCAGCAGGTTCGGGGTTCCCTACGAGCAGTACTTC	CASRFGVPYEQYF	-	TRBV28	TRBJ2-7	-
TGTGCCAGTAGTAACAGGGGGATGAACACTGAAGCTTTCTTT	CASSNRGMNTEAFF	-	TRBV19	TRBJ1-1	TRBD1
TGTGCCAGCAGAACCAGGGGGAGTAGCAATCAGCCCCAGCATTTT	CASRTRGSSNQPQHF	once	TRBV6-5	TRBJ1-5	TRBD1
TGTGCCAGCAGCACAACGACAGGTACCTACAATGAGCAGTTCTTC	CASSTTTGTYNEQFF	-	TRBV11-2	TRBJ2-1	-
TGTGCCAGCAACGAACTAGCGGGGGGCTACGAGCAGTACTTC	CASNELAGGYEQYF	few	TRBV6-5	TRBJ2-7	TRBD2
TGTGCCAGCAGCTCCCAGACCTACGAGCAGTACTTC	CASSSQTYEQYF	-	TRBV7-8	TRBJ2-7	-
TGTGCCAGAAGCTTCGAACAGGGTGGGGGCTTCTATGGCTACACCTTC	CARSFEQGGGFYGYTF	-	TRBV7-5	TRBJ1-2	-
TGTGCCAGCAGTCCCAACAGACAGCCTGAAGCTTTCTTT	CASSPNRQPEAFF	-	TRBV6-5	TRBJ1-1	-
TGTGCCAGTACCCCCGGGACAGGGGCTACTCAGCCCCAGCATTTT	CASTPGTGATQPQHF	-	TRBV27	TRBJ1-5	TRBD1
TGCGCCACCTCATCCGACGGGGTCACAGATACGCAGTATTTT	CATSSDGVTDTQYF	-	TRBV10-1	TRBJ2-3	-
TGTGCCAGCAGCTTAGGGGGCCGAACCGGAGAGACCCAGTACTTC	CASSLGGRTGETQYF	few	TRBV7-9	TRBJ2-5	-
TGTGCCAGCAGCTTAGATGGGGTTTGGGGGCAAGACGAGCAGTACTTC	CASSLDGVWGQDEQYF	-	TRBV11-2	TRBJ2-7	-
TGTGCCAGCAGTACAGGGGGCCTCGAGCAGTACTTC	CASSTGGLEQYF	-	TRBV27	TRBJ2-7	TRBD1
TGCGCCAGCAGCTTGCGGGCGGGGCAGGAGGAAAAACTGTTTTTT	CASSLRAGQEEKLFF	-	TRBV5-1	TRBJ1-4	-
TGTGCCACCAGCAGACCCATAGGGGGGCAGTACTTC	CATSRPIGGQYF	-	TRBV15	TRBJ2-7	-
TGTGCCACCTCACTAGGCCCTAACTATGGCTACACCTTC	CATSLGPNYGYTF	-	TRBV6-1	TRBJ1-2	-
TGCGCCAGCAGCCGACTAGCGGGGTCCGCCTACGAGCAGTACTTC	CASSRLAGSAYEQYF	once	TRBV4-1	TRBJ2-7	TRBD2
TGTGCCAGTATGACAGGTTACTTTTCTGAAGCTTTCTTT	CASMTGYFSEAFF	-	TRBV2	TRBJ1-1	-
TGTGCCAGCAGCCAGGAACAGGGAACTAATGAAAAACTGTTTTTT	CASSQEQGTNEKLFF	-	TRBV4-2	TRBJ1-4	-
TGCGCCAGCAGCCGAGGCGGGACAGGGTCAGATACGCAGTATTTT	CASSRGGTGSDTQYF	-	TRBV5-1	TRBJ2-3	TRBD1
TGTGCCAGCAGCGGGAGGCGTGGCTACACCTTC	CASSGRRGYTF	-	TRBV5-4	TRBJ1-2	-
TGTGCCAGCAGCCAAGGTGAGAACACAGATACGCAGTATTTT	CASSQGENTDTQYF	few	TRBV4-2	TRBJ2-3	-
TGTGCCAGTAGTTCGGACTTTAGCCAATGGGATGAGCAGTTCTTC	CASSSDFSQWDEQFF	-	TRBV19	TRBJ2-1	-
TGTGCCAGTAGTATAGGCCTCTACGCGCATGAAGCTTTCTTT	CASSIGLYAHEAFF	-	TRBV19	TRBJ1-1	-
TGTGCCACCGATCTGGGAGGAAACACCGGGGAGCTGTTTTTT	CATDLGGNTGELFF	-	TRBV10-3	TRBJ2-2	-
TGCGCCAGCAGCTTGTTTGGGGGCTCTAATGAAAAACTGTTTTTT	CASSLFGGSNEKLFF	few	TRBV5-1	TRBJ1-4	-
TGTGCCAGTACTTCGACCTCCTTCGGGGGGCCAACGAATACGGGTGAGCAGTTCTTC	CASTSTSFGGPTNTGEQFF	-	TRBV19	TRBJ2-1	-
TGTGCCAGCAGTCCACAGGGTTCCTACGAGCAGTACTTC	CASSPQGSYEQYF	-	TRBV28	TRBJ2-7	-
TGTGCCAGCAGCCCCGAGGGGACACCACAGCTGAGCTCCTACAATGAGCAGTTCTTC	CASSPEGTPQLSSYNEQFF	-	TRBV11-2	TRBJ2-1	-